This T cell receptor (beta chain) originates from a study of OX40 agonist ivuxolimab in advanced cancers. Study details: Partial responses, seen in three patients, involved one hepatocellular carcinoma and two cutaneous melanomas. The study's findings and limits: Expanded peripheral T cell antigen specificity was not determined.

Concerning this clone itself: Its antigen remains unidentified.

Germline V gives CDR1 ENHRY, CDR2 SYGVKD. V gave up 8 bases and J gave up 2 bases, with 13 bases separating them. The CDR3 length is 14 residues. Using immunoSEQ multiplex PCR, the repertoire was profiled, and TCRdb retains in-frame clones only, with some absent. In the table there are some 50,000 clones, about 88% of which are singletons. The V gene is TRBV10-3, the J gene TRBJ2-1; D is possibly TRBD1 or TRBD2 (5 bases each). This TCR was sampled from an adult with an advanced solid tumor such as melanoma, head and neck, liver or kidney cancer. Specimen: CD4+ or CD8+ T cells sorted from blood, collected in a trial of the OX40 agonist ivuxolimab. CDR3 nucleotide sequence: TGTGCCATCCGGGGCCAGGAGGCCTACAATGAGCAGTTCTTC. Amino acids: CAIRGQEAYNEQFF.